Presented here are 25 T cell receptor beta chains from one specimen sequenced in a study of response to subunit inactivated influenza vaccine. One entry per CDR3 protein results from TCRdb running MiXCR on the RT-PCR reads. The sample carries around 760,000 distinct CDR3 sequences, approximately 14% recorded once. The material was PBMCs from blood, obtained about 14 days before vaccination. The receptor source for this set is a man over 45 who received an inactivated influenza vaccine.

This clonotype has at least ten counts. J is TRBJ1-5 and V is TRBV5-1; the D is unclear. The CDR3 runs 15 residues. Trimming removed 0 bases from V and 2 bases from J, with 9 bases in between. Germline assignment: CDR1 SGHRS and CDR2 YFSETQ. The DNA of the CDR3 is TGCGCCAGCAGCTTGGGCAGTGGCGGCAATCAGCCCCAGCATTTT. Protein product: CASSLGSGGNQPQHF.

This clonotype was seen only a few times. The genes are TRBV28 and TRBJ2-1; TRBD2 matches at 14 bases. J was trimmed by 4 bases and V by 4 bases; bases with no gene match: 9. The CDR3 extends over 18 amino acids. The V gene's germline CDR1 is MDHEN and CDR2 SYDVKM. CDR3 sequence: CASSSRLAGGRPYNEQFF. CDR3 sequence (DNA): TGTGCCAGCAGTTCGAGACTAGCGGGAGGGCGGCCATACAATGAGCAGTTCTTC.

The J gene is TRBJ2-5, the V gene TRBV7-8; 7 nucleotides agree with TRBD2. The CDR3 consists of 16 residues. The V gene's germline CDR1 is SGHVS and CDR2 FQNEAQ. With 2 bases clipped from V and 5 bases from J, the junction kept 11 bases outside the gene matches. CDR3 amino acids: CASSLLAGVGFETQYF. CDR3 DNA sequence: TGTGCCAGCAGCTTATTGGCGGGAGTAGGGTTTGAGACCCAGTACTTC.

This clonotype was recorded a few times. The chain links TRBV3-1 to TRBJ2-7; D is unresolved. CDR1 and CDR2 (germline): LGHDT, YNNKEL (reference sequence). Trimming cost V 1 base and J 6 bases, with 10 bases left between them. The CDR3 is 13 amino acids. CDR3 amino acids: CASSQGTLVEQYF. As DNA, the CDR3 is TGTGCCAGCAGCCAAGGGACGTTGGTCGAGCAGTACTTC.

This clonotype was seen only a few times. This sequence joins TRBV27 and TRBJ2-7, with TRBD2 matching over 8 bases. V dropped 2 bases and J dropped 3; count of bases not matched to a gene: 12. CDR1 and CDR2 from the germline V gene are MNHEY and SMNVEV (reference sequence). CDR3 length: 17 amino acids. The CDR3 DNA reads TGTGCCAGCAGTTTAATAACCCCCTTAGCGGGATTCTACGAGCAGTACTTC. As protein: CASSLITPLAGFYEQYF.

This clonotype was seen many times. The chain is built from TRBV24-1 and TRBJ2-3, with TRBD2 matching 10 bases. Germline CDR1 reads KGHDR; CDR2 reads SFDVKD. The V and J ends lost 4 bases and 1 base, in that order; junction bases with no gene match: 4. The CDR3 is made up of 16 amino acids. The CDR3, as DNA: TGTGCCACCAGTGACCCCGGGACTAGCGGCACAGATACGCAGTATTTT. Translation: CATSDPGTSGTDTQYF.

The CDR3 spells CASSPPTRHSGNTIYF. The CDR3, as DNA: TGCGCCAGCAGCCCCCCCACCCGACACTCTGGAAACACCATATATTTT. This chain joins TRBV4-1 and TRBJ1-3; D unclear. Germline V lookup: CDR1 MGHRA, CDR2 YSYEKL. The ends were cut back, 4 bases at V and 0 bases at J, with 13 bases in the middle. This CDR3 comprises 16 residues.

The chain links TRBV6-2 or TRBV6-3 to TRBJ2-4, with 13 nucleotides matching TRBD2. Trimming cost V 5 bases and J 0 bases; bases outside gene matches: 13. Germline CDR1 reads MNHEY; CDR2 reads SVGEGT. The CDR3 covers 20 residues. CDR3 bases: TGTGCCAGCAGTCCCCATTCGGGACTAGCGGGGATACTAGCCAAAAACATTCAGTACTTC. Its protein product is CASSPHSGLAGILAKNIQYF.

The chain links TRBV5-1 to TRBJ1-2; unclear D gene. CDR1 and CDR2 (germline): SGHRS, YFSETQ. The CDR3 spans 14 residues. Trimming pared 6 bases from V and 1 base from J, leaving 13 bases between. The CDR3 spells CASKEDGGNYGYTF. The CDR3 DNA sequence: TGCGCCAGCAAGGAGGATGGCGGTAACTATGGCTACACCTTC.

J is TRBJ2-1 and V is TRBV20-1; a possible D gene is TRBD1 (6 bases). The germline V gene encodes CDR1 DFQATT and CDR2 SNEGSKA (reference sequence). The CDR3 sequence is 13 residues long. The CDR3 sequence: CSAGQNSYNEQFF. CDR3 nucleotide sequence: TGCAGCGCCGGACAGAACTCCTACAATGAGCAGTTCTTC.

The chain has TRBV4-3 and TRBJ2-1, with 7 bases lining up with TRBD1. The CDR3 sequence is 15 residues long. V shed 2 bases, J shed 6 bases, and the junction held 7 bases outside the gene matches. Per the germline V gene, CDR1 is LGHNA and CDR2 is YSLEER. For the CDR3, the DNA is TGCGCCAGCAGCCAATTTCTAGCAGGGGGCAATGAGCAGTTCTTC. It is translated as CASSQFLAGGNEQFF.

The CDR3, as DNA: TGCAGTGCTAGAGATCAGCGGGAATCCTACGAGCAGTACTTC. This sequence encodes CSARDQRESYEQYF. The genes are TRBV20-1 and TRBJ2-7; 7 bases are a match to TRBD2. V shed 0 bases and J 1 base; nucleotides not matched to a gene: 3. The CDR3 runs to 14 residues. Germline-derived CDR1 and CDR2 are DFQATT and SNEGSKA (reference sequence).

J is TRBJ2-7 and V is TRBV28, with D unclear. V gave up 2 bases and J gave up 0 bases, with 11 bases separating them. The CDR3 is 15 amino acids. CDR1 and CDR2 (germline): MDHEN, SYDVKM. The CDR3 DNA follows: TGTGCCAGCAGTTTAACGGTGACGTCCTCCTACGAGCAGTACTTC. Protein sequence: CASSLTVTSSYEQYF.

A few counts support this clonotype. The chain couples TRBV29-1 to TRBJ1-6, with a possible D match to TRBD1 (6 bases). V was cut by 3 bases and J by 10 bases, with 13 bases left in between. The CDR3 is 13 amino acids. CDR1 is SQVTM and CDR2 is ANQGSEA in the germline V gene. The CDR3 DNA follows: TGCAGCGTTGAGGGACAAGCGGGATCACCCCTCCACTTT. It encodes CSVEGQAGSPLHF.

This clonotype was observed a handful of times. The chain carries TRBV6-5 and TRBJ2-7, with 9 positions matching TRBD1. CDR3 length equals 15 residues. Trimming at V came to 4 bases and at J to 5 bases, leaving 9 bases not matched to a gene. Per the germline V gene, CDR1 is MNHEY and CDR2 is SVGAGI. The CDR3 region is CASSSGGQGLNEQYF. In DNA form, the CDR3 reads TGTGCCAGCAGTTCCGGGGGACAGGGACTAAACGAGCAGTACTTC.

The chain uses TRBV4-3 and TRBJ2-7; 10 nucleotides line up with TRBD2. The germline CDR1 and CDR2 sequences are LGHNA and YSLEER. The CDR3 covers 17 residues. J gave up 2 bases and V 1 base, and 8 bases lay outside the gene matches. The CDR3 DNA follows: TGCGCCAGCAGCCAAGGTTCAACTAGCGGGATGCCCTACGAGCAGTACTTC. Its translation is CASSQGSTSGMPYEQYF.

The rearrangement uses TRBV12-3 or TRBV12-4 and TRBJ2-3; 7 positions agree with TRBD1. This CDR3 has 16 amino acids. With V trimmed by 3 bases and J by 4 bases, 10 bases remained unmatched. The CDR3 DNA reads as TGTGCCAGCAGTTTTCCTACAGGGGACAAGGCAGATACGCAGTATTTT. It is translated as CASSFPTGDKADTQYF.

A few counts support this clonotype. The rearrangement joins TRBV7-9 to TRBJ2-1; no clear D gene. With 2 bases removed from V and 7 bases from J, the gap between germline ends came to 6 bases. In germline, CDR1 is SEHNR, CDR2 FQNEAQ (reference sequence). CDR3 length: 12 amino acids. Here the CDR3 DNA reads TGTGCCAGCAGCTTATTGATGAATGAGCAGTTCTTC. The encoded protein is CASSLLMNEQFF.

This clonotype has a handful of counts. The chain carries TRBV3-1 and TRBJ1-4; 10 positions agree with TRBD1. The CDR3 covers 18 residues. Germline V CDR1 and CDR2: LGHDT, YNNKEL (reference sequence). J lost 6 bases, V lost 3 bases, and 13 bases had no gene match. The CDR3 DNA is TGTGCCAGCAGCCAGCCCCGGGACAGGGGAGCGATTTATGAAAAACTGTTTTTT. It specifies CASSQPRDRGAIYEKLFF.

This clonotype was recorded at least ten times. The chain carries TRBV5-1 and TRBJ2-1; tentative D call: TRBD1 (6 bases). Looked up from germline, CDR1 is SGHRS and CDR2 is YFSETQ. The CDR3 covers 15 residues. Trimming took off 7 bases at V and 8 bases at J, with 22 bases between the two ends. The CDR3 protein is CASASTGSRKDEQFF. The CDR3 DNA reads TGCGCCAGCGCTTCGACAGGTAGTCGGAAGGATGAGCAGTTCTTC.

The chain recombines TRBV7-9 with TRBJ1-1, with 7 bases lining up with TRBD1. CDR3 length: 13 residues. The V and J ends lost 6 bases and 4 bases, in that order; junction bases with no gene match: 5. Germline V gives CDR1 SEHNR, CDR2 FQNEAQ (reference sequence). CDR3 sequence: CASRLTGVTEAFF. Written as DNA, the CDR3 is TGTGCCAGCAGATTAACAGGGGTCACTGAAGCTTTCTTT.

CDR3 protein: CASSLDPTGQRGYTF. The CDR3 DNA sequence: TGTGCCAGCAGCTTAGATCCGACAGGGCAACGTGGCTACACCTTC. This chain joins TRBV11-2 and TRBJ1-2, with TRBD1 identical over 7 bases. Germline V gene sequence: CDR1 SGHAT, CDR2 FQNNGV. V shed 0 bases, J shed 7 bases, and the junction held 8 bases outside the gene matches. The CDR3 has 15 residues.

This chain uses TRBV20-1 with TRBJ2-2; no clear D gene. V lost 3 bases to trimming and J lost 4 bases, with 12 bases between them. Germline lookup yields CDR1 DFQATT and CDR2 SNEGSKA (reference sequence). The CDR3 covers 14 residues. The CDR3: CSASQAYVTGELFF. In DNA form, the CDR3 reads TGCAGTGCTAGCCAGGCGTATGTCACCGGGGAGCTGTTTTTT.

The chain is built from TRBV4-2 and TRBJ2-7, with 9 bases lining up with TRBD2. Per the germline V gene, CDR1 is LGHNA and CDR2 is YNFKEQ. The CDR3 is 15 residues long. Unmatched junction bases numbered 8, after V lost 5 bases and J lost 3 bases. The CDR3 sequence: CASSATTSGNYEQYF. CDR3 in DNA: TGTGCCAGCAGCGCTACGACTAGCGGAAACTACGAGCAGTACTTC.

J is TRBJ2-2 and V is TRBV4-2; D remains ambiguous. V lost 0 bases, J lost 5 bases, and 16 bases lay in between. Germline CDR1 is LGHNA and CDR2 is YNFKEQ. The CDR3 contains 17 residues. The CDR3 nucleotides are TGTGCCAGCAGCCAAGATTCGATAGTGCTCGGTACCGGGGAGCTGTTTTTT. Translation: CASSQDSIVLGTGELFF.